The 18 T cell receptor beta chains presented below share a single source sample, sequenced in a study of tumor-infiltrating lymphocytes in oesophageal squamous cell carcinoma. TCRdb redid the calling of the PCR reads with MiXCR, one entry per CDR3 protein. The data contain fewer than 25,000 distinct CDR3 sequences, approximately 34% of them singletons. Sequencing was performed on esophageal tumor tissue. These receptors were taken from a female donor with esophageal squamous cell carcinoma.

The rearrangement joins TRBV7-2 to TRBJ2-3, with 10 bases aligning to TRBD2. The DNA end is more similar to TRBJ2-5, so the J call may be wrong. Per germline, CDR1 SGHTA and CDR2 FQGNSA. The CDR3 totals 16 residues. CDR3 in amino acids: CASSPQAGGRQETQYF. CDR3 nucleotide sequence: TGTGCCAGCAGCCCCCAAGCGGGGGGGCGACAGGAGACCCAGTACTTC.

There are many counts of this clonotype. The V gene is TRBV7-6, the J gene TRBJ2-3; 11 bases are a match to TRBD1. This CDR3 has 15 residues. J gave up 14 bases and V 8 bases, and 18 bases lay outside the gene matches. Germline CDR1 and CDR2: SGHVS and FNYEAQ. CDR3 sequence (DNA): TGTGCCAGCTCCGGGACAGGGGGTCGCGCCGGGGAGCTGTATTTT. It is translated as CASSGTGGRAGELYF.

This clonotype was found many times. The V gene is TRBV6-1, the J gene TRBJ2-1, with D tentatively TRBD1 (5 bases). The germline V gene encodes CDR1 MNHNS and CDR2 SASEGT. The CDR3 has 14 residues. With 7 bases removed from V and 2 bases from J, the gap between germline ends came to 12 bases. CDR3 sequence reads: CASKGQGAYNEQFF. CDR3 DNA sequence: TGTGCCAGCAAAGGCCAGGGCGCCTACAATGAGCAGTTCTTC.

This clonotype was found a few times. V usage is TRBV19 and J usage is TRBJ1-1; 8 positions match TRBD1. This CDR3 is 12 amino acids long. Germline CDR1 and CDR2: LNHDA and SQIVND (reference sequence). V shed 11 bases, J shed 4 bases, and the junction held 6 bases outside the gene matches. CDR3 bases: TGTGCCGCCTCGACAGGGGCCACTGAAGCTTTCTTT. As protein: CAASTGATEAFF.

This clonotype showed up many times. The CDR3 DNA follows: TGTGCCAGCAGACGGACAGGGGCGACGGCCTACGAGCAGTACTTC. Its protein is CASRRTGATAYEQYF. The chain combines TRBV6-1 with TRBJ2-7, with 9 bases identical to TRBD1. V dropped 6 bases and J dropped 2; count of bases not matched to a gene: 8. CDR1 is MNHNS, CDR2 SASEGT, per germline. The CDR3 contains 15 residues.

This clonotype was seen ten or more times. V usage is TRBV6-6 and J usage is TRBJ1-3; D unresolved. The CDR3 is made up of 18 amino acids. Trimming removed 2 bases at V and 0 bases at J, with 17 bases between. The germline V gene has CDR1 MNHNY and CDR2 SVGAGI (reference sequence). This CDR3 is CASSYRSAVSHSGNTIYF. The DNA for the CDR3 is TGTGCCAGCAGTTACCGAAGTGCGGTATCCCACTCTGGAAACACCATATATTTT.

This clonotype has a handful of counts. The CDR3 does not close with the conserved phenylalanine or tryptophan, likely indicating a read error. It is unclear where the CDR3 begins or ends on the DNA, so no DNA is shown, and the CDR3 is as TCRdb lists it. V is TRBV7-3 and J is TRBJ2-1; the table's D call, TRBD2, was not checked against the DNA. 16 amino acids form the CDR3, both terminal residues included. Per the germline V gene, CDR1 is SGHTA and CDR2 is FQGTGA. The CDR3 region is CASSPGGVGDGYTFGS.

This clonotype was picked up many times. The chain has TRBV28 and TRBJ1-2; 7 bases agree with TRBD1. The V gene's germline CDR1 is MDHEN and CDR2 SYDVKM. The CDR3 is 13 residues long. V lost 7 bases, J lost 6 bases, and 8 bases stayed unmatched. CDR3 region: CASISGGTHGYTF. The CDR3 DNA sequence: TGTGCCAGCATCTCAGGGGGGACACATGGCTACACCTTC.

This clonotype has a single count. This may be a read error: a much more frequent sequence differs by one nucleotide. The V gene is TRBV6-2 or TRBV6-3, the J gene TRBJ2-1; maybe TRBD1 (6 bases). CDR1 and CDR2 from the germline V gene are MNHEY and SVGEGT. The CDR3 covers 14 residues. The CDR3 coding sequence is TGTGCCAGCAGTTACAACAGGGACAACCTACGCTACAACTTC. Its translation: CASSYNRDNLRYNF.

This sequence joins TRBV6-1 and TRBJ2-4, with TRBD1 matching 7 bases. The V gene's germline CDR1 is MNHNS and CDR2 SASEGT. V was pared by 4 bases and J by 4 bases, with 13 bases of the junction left unmatched. The CDR3 is 17 residues long. The CDR3 spells CASSAATSGTVKNIQYF. The CDR3, as DNA: TGTGCCAGCAGTGCTGCTACTTCCGGGACAGTGAAAAACATTCAGTACTTC.

In its sample, this clonotype was seen many times. V usage is TRBV6-1 and J usage is TRBJ1-2; TRBD1 might be the D (5 bases). The CDR3 runs 15 residues. CDR1 and CDR2 (germline): MNHNS, SASEGT. V gave up 5 bases and J gave up 4 bases, with 17 bases separating them. The CDR3 nucleotides are TGTGCCAGCAGTTACCGTGCAGGGACGGCCTATGGCTACACCTTC. Its translation: CASSYRAGTAYGYTF.

Remarks on this clonotype: Here the CDR3 omits its conserved ending phenylalanine or tryptophan, so a read error is the likely source. The DNA is left out, because the CDR3 cannot be placed on it with certainty; the CDR3 is given as TCRdb lists it. The chain is built from TRBV28 and TRBJ1-1. Per germline, CDR1 MDHEN and CDR2 SYDVKM. Ends included, the CDR3 has 19 residues. CDR3 sequence: CASSLPRGLIPTMSSSSGQ.

This clonotype has a count of ten or more. This chain links TRBV27 with TRBJ2-7; 7 bases are shared with TRBD1. V was clipped by 6 bases and J by 0 bases; unmatched bases: 5. The CDR3 runs to 14 residues. Germline V lookup: CDR1 MNHEY, CDR2 SMNVEV (reference sequence). As DNA, the CDR3 is TGTGCCAGCAGGGGACAGCGGTTCTCCTACGAGCAGTACTTC. This translates into CASRGQRFSYEQYF.

The J gene is TRBJ2-5, the V gene TRBV7-3; D ambiguous. The end of the DNA aligns better with TRBJ2-7, so the J call may be wrong. Germline CDR1 is SGHTA and CDR2 is FQGTGA. This CDR3 comprises 14 residues. The CDR3 DNA reads as TGTGCCAGCAGCTTAATCGCAGGTACCTACGAGCAGTACTTC. Translated: CASSLIAGTYEQYF.

This clonotype was detected only a few times. CDR3 loop: CASSLWTSGGETQYF. CDR3 DNA: TGTGCCAGCAGCTTATGGACTAGCGGTGGCGAGACCCAGTACTTC. The chain couples TRBV7-2 to TRBJ2-1, with 10 bases identical to TRBD2. The J call may be wrong; the DNA end is better matched by TRBJ2-5. Germline-derived CDR1 and CDR2 are SGHTA and FQGNSA. This CDR3 is 15 amino acids long.

Turning to this clonotype: This may be a read error, as it is one base from a much larger clone. The rearrangement joins TRBV11-3 to TRBJ2-1; D possibly corresponds to TRBD2 (6 bases). The J call is doubtful: the DNA matches TRBJ2-7 better. Germline-derived CDR1 and CDR2 are SGHNT and YENEEA. CDR3 length: 12 residues. CDR3 sequence reads: CASSPGADEQYF. CDR3 coding DNA: TGTGCCAGCAGCCCGGGAGCAGATGAGCAGTACTTC.

A few counts support this clonotype. This rearrangement joins TRBV6-1 to TRBJ2-5; D is possibly TRBD2 (5 bases). The DNA end lines up better with TRBJ2-1; the J call may be wrong. Germline values: CDR1 MNHNS, CDR2 SASEGT. This CDR3 has 12 residues. The CDR3, as DNA: TGTGCCAGCAGACTAGACACTAATGAGCAGTTCTTC. It encodes CASRLDTNEQFF.

At least ten counts were recorded for this clonotype. V and J are TRBV5-1 and TRBJ2-7; weak D call: TRBD2 (6 bases). The CDR3 sequence is 14 residues long. Germline CDR1 is SGHRS and CDR2 is YFSETQ. V lost 2 bases and J lost 4, with 13 bases in between. This CDR3 reads CASSLTTGEYEQYF. In nucleotides, the CDR3 is TGCGCCAGCAGCTTAACGACGGGAGAGTACGAGCAGTACTTC.